The source of this TCR beta chain is a study of identical twins. Regarding the study as a whole: With abundant cord blood beta clonotypes, insertions were fewer; memory repertoires showed no such pattern.

In the case of this clonotype: Its target is not known.

The CDR3 runs 13 residues. The germline gives CDR1 SGHKS, CDR2 YYEKEE (reference sequence). V was pared by 7 bases and J by 4 bases, with 5 bases of the junction left unmatched. Using its own MiXCR run on the 5' RACE reads, TCRdb lists one record per CDR3 protein. The table records about 660,000 distinct CDR3 sequences, over 8.5% of them present only once. This sample was shared with a second study, whose subject was yellow fever vaccine responses in identical twins.

V is TRBV5-5 and J is TRBJ1-1, with TRBD1 matching 9 bases. The sequence derives from a woman between 18 and 30 years old in good health. Sequenced material: PBMCs. This CDR3 reads CASGPGQGTEAFF. The CDR3 DNA reads as TGTGCCAGCGGCCCGGGACAGGGCACTGAAGCTTTCTTT. Looking up the rest from reference TRBV5-5 and TRBJ1-1 gives the full variable domain: DAGVTQSPTHLIKTRGQQVTLRCSPISGHKSVSWYQQVLGQGPQFIFQYYEKEERGRGNFPDRFSARQFPNYSSELNVNALLLGDSALYLCASGPGQGTEAFFGQGTRLTVV.